Listed below are T cell receptor beta chains from one sample, sequenced in a study of PD-1 blockade in classical Hodgkin lymphoma. The table came from immunoSEQ multiplex PCR; TCRdb's copy has only in-frame clones and leaves some out. Of about 30,000 clones listed, roughly 80% are singletons. The sample here was CD4+ T cells from blood, taken before the fourth cycle of nivolumab. The receptors were gathered from a human donor with classical Hodgkin lymphoma. Each CDR3 is given without its conserved first and last residue.

TRBJ1-3	TRBV6-1	ASSLGPNSGNTIY
TRBJ2-1	TRBV19	ASGTDSSSYNEQF
TRBJ2-7	TRBV5-1	ASREVSSYEQY
TRBJ2-7	TRBV5-1	ASSLVLAGTYEQY
TRBJ2-4	TRBV6-6	ASSHGRGGINIQY
TRBJ1-6	TRBV18	ASSPLPPTIPGADSPLH
TRBJ1-2	TRBV5-1	ASSPDRTYYGYT
TRBJ1-1	TRBV6-5	ASSYSGTGVAF
TRBJ2-1	TRBV27	ASSRTGTVYNEQF
TRBJ2-7	TRBV2	ASTRDRAGYEQY
TRBJ1-6	TRBV28	ATQPGYNSPLH
TRBJ1-1	TRBV7-8	ASSLGPRGTEAF
TRBJ2-3	TRBV4-1	ASSFGRTDTQY
TRBJ1-2	TRBV14	ASSQAGTGRDGYT
TRBJ1-6	TRBV4-1	ASSQAGGEGFNSPLH
TRBJ2-2	TRBV5-1	ASSQGPGVGELF
TRBJ1-1	TRBV5-1	ASSADSNTEAF
TRBJ2-7	TRBV5-1	ASSPEGLYEQY
TRBJ1-6	TRBV7-9	ASSQNGGAGGSPLH
TRBJ1-2	TRBV6-5	ASSTPGQGSYGYT
TRBJ1-5	TRBV4-1	ASSSGGRGPLNQPQH
TRBJ2-1	TRBV30	AWSPGHPTYNEQF
TRBJ1-3	TRBV10-1	ASSENWISGNTIY
TRBJ1-2	TRBV5-1	ASSLGGGGYT
TRBJ1-2	TRBV5-1	ASNPGPGLYGYT
TRBJ2-1	TRBV13	ASSLGGTSSYNEQF
TRBJ2-7	TRBV6-5	ASSYNEGTYEQY
TRBJ1-6	TRBV7-9	ASSSQSNSPLH
TRBJ1-2	TRBV19	ASSMEHQVNYGYT
TRBJ2-1	TRBV4-1	ASSHPGRGRWNEQF
TRBJ1-1	TRBV7-8	ASGLAEAF
TRBJ2-1	TRBV30	AWSRSGAHEQF
TRBJ1-2	TRBV5-1	ASSARDRVYGYT
TRBJ2-1	TRBV7-7	ASSLAGGSTGEQF
TRBJ1-1	TRBV28	VARMNTEAF
TRBJ2-5	TRBV2	ASSELAGLETQY